These 9 T cell receptor beta chains came from one sample sequenced in a study of blood T cell repertoires in COVID-19. Profiled with immunoSEQ multiplex PCR; TCRdb holds only in-frame clones, not every one. This repertoire shows about 210,000 clones, roughly four fifths found once; its top ten account for about a tenth. The sample consisted of PBMCs or T cells enriched from blood (not recorded which). These receptors were collected from a man in his forties or fifties who had recovered from COVID-19.

The rearrangement uses TRBV27 and TRBJ2-7, with 12 bases lining up with TRBD1. There are 17 residues in the CDR3. V lost 3 bases and J lost 5; bases outside the gene matches: 11. The V gene's germline CDR1 is MNHEY and CDR2 SMNVEV (reference sequence). The CDR3 reads CASSFRGWGQGADEQYF. For the CDR3, the DNA is TGTGCCAGCAGTTTTAGGGGGTGGGGACAGGGGGCTGACGAGCAGTACTTC.

The chain has TRBV7-3 and TRBJ1-1; 8 bases fit TRBD1. CDR3 length: 18 residues. Germline trimming cut 1 base from V and 1 base from J; bases unmatched to any gene: 11. The germline V gene encodes CDR1 SGHTA and CDR2 FQGTGA. The CDR3 sequence: CASSLIGVGQGANTEAFF. The CDR3 bases are TGTGCCAGCAGCTTAATTGGAGTCGGTCAGGGGGCGAACACTGAAGCTTTCTTT.

This rearrangement joins TRBV7-2 to TRBJ2-7; 9 bases agree with TRBD2. This CDR3 comprises 15 residues. V dropped 5 bases and J dropped 6; count of bases not matched to a gene: 11. Per the germline V gene, CDR1 is SGHTA and CDR2 is FQGNSA. CDR3 region: CASSLNSGSLGEQYF. CDR3 in DNA: TGTGCCAGCAGCCTAAATAGCGGGAGTTTAGGCGAGCAGTACTTC.

There are a few counts of this clone. The chain has TRBV2 and TRBJ2-5, with D possibly matching TRBD2 (6 bases). CDR1 and CDR2 from the germline V gene are SNHLY and FYNNEI. This CDR3 is 14 amino acids long. The V and J ends lost 5 bases and 4 bases respectively, with 14 bases between them. The CDR3 spells CASSPRDSGETQYF. In nucleotides, the CDR3 is TGTGCCAGCAGTCCAAGGGACTCGGGAGAGACCCAGTACTTC.

The rearrangement links TRBV5-1 to TRBJ2-1; D might be TRBD1 (6 bases). Trimming removed 0 bases at V and 6 bases at J, with 10 bases between. Germline CDR1 SGHRS, CDR2 YFSETQ. The CDR3 covers 14 residues. CDR3 sequence (DNA): TGCGCCAGCAGCTTGGATACAGGGCTCAATGAGCAGTTCTTC. Encoded protein: CASSLDTGLNEQFF.

The gene calls are TRBV18 and TRBJ2-1; TRBD2 matches at 11 bases. Per germline, CDR1 KGHSH and CDR2 LQKENI. The CDR3 consists of 15 residues. J gave up 7 bases and V 3 bases, and 5 bases lay outside the gene matches. CDR3 nucleotide sequence: TGTGCCAGCTCACCTAGCGGGAGGGCGGGAAATGAGCAGTTCTTC. This encodes CASSPSGRAGNEQFF.

DNA for the CDR3: TGCAGCGTTGAAGTGACACTTAACACTGAAGCTTTCTTT. It encodes CSVEVTLNTEAFF. The chain uses TRBV29-1 and TRBJ1-1; D is uncertain. The CDR3 loop spans 13 amino acids. Trimming took off 1 base at V and 2 bases at J, with 8 bases between the two ends. Germline V CDR1 and CDR2: SQVTM, ANQGSEA.

The chain links TRBV29-1 to TRBJ2-3; the D gene is possibly TRBD1 (5 bases). Looked up from germline, CDR1 is SQVTM and CDR2 is ANQGSEA. This CDR3 has 15 amino acids. V was clipped by 6 bases and J by 5 bases, with 21 bases between them. CDR3 nucleotide sequence: TGCAGCGTAGGGTCCAGGGCATTTTCGGTAGATACGCAGTATTTT. This sequence encodes CSVGSRAFSVDTQYF.

The genes are TRBV4-2 and TRBJ1-4; possibly TRBD1 for D (6 bases). CDR1 and CDR2 from the germline V gene are LGHNA and YNFKEQ. This CDR3 is built from 16 residues. V lost 0 bases to trimming and J lost 5 bases, with 13 bases between them. CDR3 bases: TGTGCCAGCAGCCAAGAATTTACAGGGCAAAATGAAAAACTGTTTTTT. It translates to CASSQEFTGQNEKLFF.